The T cell receptor (beta chain) under discussion was sequenced for a study of blood T cells in healthy people across ages (dated by TCRdb to between 2014 and 2017). The study in broad terms: Template switching captured roughly one uniquely barcoded TCR beta cDNA molecule per two T cells in model experiments. The study measured age-related changes in TCR beta repertoire diversity using deep sequencing normalized with unique cDNA molecular identifiers. Four age groups were formed from the donors: young (average 16 years), middle-aged (around 39), aged (about 62) and long-lived (less than 85). Using the same blood draw, the study looked at two additional independent replicas of 1 million unique cDNA reads for two donors, one aged 18 to 30 and the other aged 80 or older. On the study overall, not on this receptor specifically: There was a strong correlation between observed TCR beta diversity and the percentage of naive T cells measured by flow cytometry. Estimates of total diversity based on one million sequenced T cells were considered lower bounds and underestimates. The CMV infection status of donors was not known, potentially confounding age-related changes in expanded clonotypes. Compared with the aged group, the long-lived group had more naive CD4+ T cells, fewer expanded clones and increased TCR diversity, a pattern suggesting age selection. As age increased, observed TCR beta diversity per million T cells dropped in a roughly linear way, and a significant reduction was already evident by age about 40. Bulk unsorted PBMC profiling prevented conclusive comparison of naive and antigen-experienced compartments.

This clonotype occurred a few times. It has no known antigen specificity. Base quality data are lacking; no much larger clone is found one base away. A distance of 25 bases separates the germline ends of V and J, which lose 4 bases and 1 base respectively. Spanning cysteine to phenylalanine, the CDR3 consists of 19 amino acids. CDR3 DNA only is kept here, 57 bases in frame from base 1. Looking up the germline V gene yields CDR1 SGHRS and CDR2 YFSETQ. The donors were a few dozen Caucasian individuals from Russia, aged roughly 6 to 95 years, who were systemically healthy. Each donor gave approximately 10 milliliters of peripheral blood, collected into EDTA-treated Vacutainer tubes. PBMCs were isolated by Ficoll-Paque density-gradient centrifugation, with at least 6 million obtained per sample. Trizol reagent was used to extract total RNA from the PBMCs, yielding at least 5.5 micrograms per sample. The percentages of naive CD45RAhigh/CD27high T cells were determined by flow cytometry on a PBMC aliquot from every donor.

The library was generated by 5' RACE. The sequencer listed for this sample is Illumina HiSeq 2500. A second roughly 7 to 12 cycle PCR used a sample-barcoded 5' primer and a J-beta primer mix. Each TCR beta cDNA molecule received a unique molecular identifier from a template-switch 5' adaptor carrying 12 random nucleotides. Each sample yielded at least 2.5 million CDR3-containing paired-end reads. The Mint cDNA synthesis kit, primed by a TRBC-specific oligonucleotide, was used to synthesize first-strand cDNA from all RNA. All cDNA was treated with uracil-DNA glycosylase and then went through a first 18-cycle PCR with the universal primers M1SS and BC2_uni_R. For the original study's pipeline: For normalization, 1 million high-quality reads were randomly selected from each sample, with every read carrying a distinct molecular identifier. Reads with shared molecular identifiers were discarded instead of being binned into consensus sequences. MiTCR, with a Q25 quality threshold and the strictest error-elimination algorithm, was used for CDR3 identification, clonotype clustering and error correction. A nonparametric unseen species model with Euler transformation was used to estimate a lower bound on total TCR beta diversity. TCRdb reworked the public reads: Q25 trimming with fastp, MiXCR clone assembly, productive beta chains retained. Rows with one shared CDR3 protein collapse into an entry with the most common genes and DNA. The V and J calls follow TCRdb's processing rather than the paper's. A total of more than 1,000,000 distinct CDR3 sequences appear in this sample, approximately 26% of them only once. The ten biggest clones cover around 0.7% of the sample.

These data also featured in a second study, about T cells of mothers and their children. The other study reports the following: Nine systemically healthy Caucasian individuals, comprising three mothers and their six children, were included as donors. cDNA synthesis consumed the entire amount of extracted RNA, loaded at approximately 1.4 ug RNA in each 15 ul reaction. In the second PCR, the M1S primer added sample barcodes and 2-4 random nucleotides. Over 8 million TCR beta CDR3 reads were obtained for each mother, and 2.5 million to 3.5 million reads were obtained for each child. Thymic selection shapes the output of TCR recombination in a similar way in related and unrelated pairs, and inherited differences have a minor effect. Normalized repertoire overlap was always slightly but never significantly higher in related than unrelated mother-child pairs. No persistent microchimeric T cell clones were found, with a detection sensitivity of roughly 100 clones per million clonotypes. Deep NGS was used in the study to compare the TCR beta repertoires of mothers and children and to look for features that separate related mother-child pairs from unrelated individuals. The mean age was roughly 36 +/- 4 years for the mothers and around 10 +/- 4 years for the children. After adapters were ligated using NEBNext reagents, the libraries underwent 100+100 nt paired-end sequencing on an Illumina HiSeq 2000. Mother and child libraries were prepared a month apart and sequenced in separate runs to prevent cross-contamination. Between roughly 500,000 and 2,300,000 distinct TCR beta clonotypes were identified per donor. Naive TCR beta clonotypes were estimated from low-frequency clonotypes matched to each donor's FACS-determined naive share, without sorting.

Specimen: blood. The sequence came from a girl between 2 and 10 years old in good health. The V and J genes are TRBV5-1 and TRBJ2-3; the D call is tentative, TRBD1 or TRBD2, as each matches 5 bases. The CDR3 region has the sequence CASSVRSGLTIARTDTQYF. In nucleotides, the sequence is TGCGCCAGCAGCGTGAGATCGGGGCTGACTATAGCCCGCACAGATACGCAGTATTTT.